This is a list of T cell receptor beta chains from one sample in a study of CD4 T cells in relation to SARS-CoV-2 and coronaviruses. This table comes from immunoSEQ multiplex PCR, and its TCRdb copy is limited to in-frame clones, with some not included. The sample has more than 55,000 clones, 86% seen once. Sequencing used memory CD4+ T cells from PBMCs. These receptors all come from a human donor in good health. Both conserved end residues are part of each CDR3. The D gene is left open where the match is weak. Not every row has a clone size; where given, it reads once, few, many or a size class.

size	D	J	V	DNA	CDR3
.	TRBD2	TRBJ2-5	TRBV5-1	TGCGCCAGCAGCTTGGAAGGACTAGCATCGAAGACCCAGTACTTC	CASSLEGLASKTQYF
.	TRBD1	TRBJ2-5	TRBV6-5	TGTGCCAGCAGTTACTCTGGGACAGGGGGCGTCGAGACCCAGTACTTC	CASSYSGTGGVETQYF
.	.	TRBJ2-3	TRBV5-1	TGCGCCAGCAGCTTGGCCGACAGCCGAAGCACAGATACGCAGTATTTT	CASSLADSRSTDTQYF
.	.	TRBJ2-7	TRBV5-4	TGTGCCAGCAGCCATGACAGAACCTACGAGCAGTACTTC	CASSHDRTYEQYF
once	.	TRBJ1-1	TRBV4-1	TGCGCCAGCAGCCAAGGTGCAGGGTTGAACACTGAAGCTTTCTTT	CASSQGAGLNTEAFF
.	TRBD1	TRBJ2-7	TRBV28	TGTGCCAGCAGGAGACAGGGTAGGGTCTACGAGCAGTACTTC	CASRRQGRVYEQYF
.	TRBD1	TRBJ2-2	TRBV7-2	TGTGCCAGCAGCACGGGACAGCGGAACACCGGGGAGCTGTTTTTT	CASSTGQRNTGELFF
few	TRBD2	TRBJ2-7	TRBV28	TGTTGTAGCGGGAGGGCAGGGTCCTACGAGCAGTACTTC	CCSGRAGSYEQYF
once	.	TRBJ1-5	TRBV7-8	TGTGCCAGCAGCTTAGCGAGGGGGGATCAGCCCCAGCATTTT	CASSLARGDQPQHF
few	TRBD2	TRBJ2-3	TRBV3-1/TRBV3-2	TGTGCCAGCCAAGTAGCGGGAGGGCCGGGAGATACGCAGTATTTT	CASQVAGGPGDTQYF
.	TRBD1	TRBJ2-5	TRBV7-3	TGTGCCAGCAGCCCCGGGACAGGGGGCGGTGAGACCCAGTACTTC	CASSPGTGGGETQYF
.	.	TRBJ2-7	TRBV5-6	TGTGCCAGCAGGAACGCCGCCGACTACACCTACGAGCAGTACTTC	CASRNAADYTYEQYF
.	.	TRBJ1-6	TRBV29-1	TGCAGCGTCCGGGACACCAATAATTCACCCCTCCACTTT	CSVRDTNNSPLHF
few	.	TRBJ2-5	TRBV5-1	TGCGCCAGCAGCCGACAGGGAGGAGGAGAGACCCAGTACTTC	CASSRQGGGETQYF
.	.	TRBJ2-5	TRBV6-1	TGTGCCAGCAGTGAAGCGTGGGGATTTCAAGAGACCCAGTACTTC	CASSEAWGFQETQYF
.	TRBD2	TRBJ2-1	TRBV4-2	TGTGCCAGCGGTTCTAGCGGGAGGGCTTACAATGAGCAGTTCTTC	CASGSSGRAYNEQFF
.	TRBD2	TRBJ2-3	TRBV24-1	TGTGCCACTGGACTAGGCAGAGCAGATACGCAGTATTTT	CATGLGRADTQYF
.	.	TRBJ2-3	TRBV5-1	TGCGCCAGCAGCTTGGTTGGAGATACGCAGTATTTT	CASSLVGDTQYF
.	TRBD2	TRBJ2-5	TRBV3-1/TRBV3-2	TGTGCCAGCAGCCATGCGACTAGCGGGAGGGAGACCCAGTACTTC	CASSHATSGRETQYF
once	.	TRBJ2-2	TRBV29-1	TGCAGCGCCCGCCGGGTGGCGGGAATTAACACCGGGGAGCTGTTTTTT	CSARRVAGINTGELFF
.	.	TRBJ2-2	TRBV2	TGTGCCAGCAGTGGTCAGGCCCCCACCGGGGAGCTGTTTTTT	CASSGQAPTGELFF
.	TRBD2	TRBJ2-1	TRBV5-1	TGCGCCAGCAGCTACGGGACTAGCGGAGGGAGGTCCTACAATGAGCAGTTCTTC	CASSYGTSGGRSYNEQFF
.	TRBD1	TRBJ1-2	TRBV4-2	TGTGCCAGCAGCCATGGGACAGGGGAGACTAACTATGGCTACACCTTC	CASSHGTGETNYGYTF
.	.	TRBJ1-2	TRBV4-1	TGCGCCAGCAGCCAAGAGCCTTTGAACGACAGGAACTATGGCTACACCTTC	CASSQEPLNDRNYGYTF
.	TRBD2	TRBJ2-1	TRBV7-3	TGTGCCAGCAGCCGGGGACTAGCGGGAGGCTTAGAGCAGTTCTTC	CASSRGLAGGLEQFF
once	.	TRBJ2-5	TRBV28	TGTGCCAGCAGTTCCCCTCCGGGATCCGAGACCCAGTACTTC	CASSSPPGSETQYF
.	.	TRBJ2-3	TRBV9	TGTGCCAGCAGCGTAGAGGCTCCCCGGGATACGCAGTATTTT	CASSVEAPRDTQYF
.	TRBD1	TRBJ2-5	TRBV10-3	TGTGCCATCAACAGGGGCTCAGATGGGACCCAGTACTTC	CAINRGSDGTQYF
.	.	TRBJ2-2	TRBV3-1/TRBV3-2	TGTGCCAGCAGCCAGCCGAGTGTCACCGGGGAGCTGTTTTTT	CASSQPSVTGELFF
.	TRBD2	TRBJ2-3	TRBV5-1	TGCGCCAGCGGGACAAGACTAGCGGGCACCACAGATACGCAGTATTTT	CASGTRLAGTTDTQYF
.	TRBD1	TRBJ1-5	TRBV19	TGTGCCAGTAGTATTCAGGGGGATCAGCCCCAGCATTTT	CASSIQGDQPQHF
.	.	TRBJ2-6	TRBV5-1	TGCGCCAGCAGCCATCAAACTAGCTCTGGGGCCAACGTCCTGACTTTC	CASSHQTSSGANVLTF
.	TRBD1	TRBJ2-7	TRBV13	TGTGCCAGTTCCCGGACAGGGGGCTTATACGAGCAGTACTTC	CASSRTGGLYEQYF
.	TRBD1	TRBJ1-1	TRBV18	TGTGCCAGCTCATCCTTAGCAGGGGGCACTGAAGCTTTCTTT	CASSSLAGGTEAFF
.	.	TRBJ2-5	TRBV4-1	TGCGCCAGCAGCCCCGGGGGAGGAGGGTTCCAAGAGACCCAGTACTTC	CASSPGGGGFQETQYF
.	TRBD2	TRBJ2-1	TRBV7-3	TGTGCCAGCAGCCCGACTAGCGGGAGGGCGGAGCAGTTCTTC	CASSPTSGRAEQFF
.	.	TRBJ1-1	TRBV7-9	TGTGCCAGCAGCCGTTACATGAACACTGAAGCTTTCTTT	CASSRYMNTEAFF
once	.	TRBJ2-5	TRBV15	TGTGCCACCAGCCCTGCACAGGGAAACATCCAAGAGACCCAGTACTTC	CATSPAQGNIQETQYF
.	.	TRBJ1-2	TRBV6-5	TGTGCCAGCAGCCGACAGGACTATGGCTACACCTTC	CASSRQDYGYTF
.	TRBD1	TRBJ1-2	TRBV5-8	TGTGCCAGCAGCCGGCAGGGGGCGCGTCGTGGCTACACCTTC	CASSRQGARRGYTF
.	TRBD1	TRBJ2-7	TRBV5-4	TGTGCCAGCAGCGCGACAGGGGGCGGGTACGAGCAGTACTTC	CASSATGGGYEQYF
.	TRBD1	TRBJ1-1	TRBV9	TGTGCCAGCAGCGTAGTGGACAGGAGGGGCTACACTGAAGCTTTCTTT	CASSVVDRRGYTEAFF
once	.	TRBJ1-5	TRBV6-6	TGTGCCAGCAAGAATAGCAATCAGCCCCAGCATTTT	CASKNSNQPQHF
.	.	TRBJ2-1	TRBV5-4	TGTGCCAGCAGCCCGGAGGGGCGTTCCTACAATGAGCAGTTCTTC	CASSPEGRSYNEQFF
.	TRBD2	TRBJ2-2	TRBV30	TGTGCCTGGGGCGGGGGGGCTTTGGACACCGGGGAGCTGTTTTTT	CAWGGGALDTGELFF
once	TRBD1	TRBJ1-5	TRBV28	TGTGCCAGCAGTTCCACAGGGGGAAGCAATCAGCCCCAGCATTTT	CASSSTGGSNQPQHF
.	.	TRBJ2-2	TRBV2	TGTGCCAGCACCGCGGTTTTAGAGACCGGGGAGCTGTTTTTT	CASTAVLETGELFF
.	.	TRBJ2-3	TRBV6-1	TGTGCCAGCAGTGATCCTGGGGCCGCGGATACGCAGTATTTT	CASSDPGAADTQYF
.	TRBD2	TRBJ2-2	TRBV19	TGTGCCAGTAGTGGACTAGCGGACACCGGGGAGCTGTTTTTT	CASSGLADTGELFF
.	.	TRBJ2-4	TRBV6-5	TGTGCCAGCAGTTACTCGAAGTCGGCCGACATTCAGTACTTC	CASSYSKSADIQYF
.	.	TRBJ2-6	TRBV29-1	TGCAGCGTTGTAGGAGGGGCGGTCTCTGGGGCCAACGTCCTGACTTTC	CSVVGGAVSGANVLTF
.	.	TRBJ1-1	TRBV7-8	TGTGCCAGCAGCGCCAGGGCAGGAAACACTGAAGCTTTCTTT	CASSARAGNTEAFF
.	TRBD2	TRBJ2-4	TRBV5-6	TGTGCCAGCAGCCCGGGACTAGCGGGAGCCTTAGCCAAAAACATTCAGTACTTC	CASSPGLAGALAKNIQYF
.	.	TRBJ2-2	TRBV28	TGTGCCAGCAGTTTACCCCTGGCAACCGGGGAGCTGTTTTTT	CASSLPLATGELFF
.	.	TRBJ1-3	TRBV18	TGTGCCAGCTCACCACCGGGCTCCGGAATCCTCTCTGGAAACACCATATATTTT	CASSPPGSGILSGNTIYF
.	.	TRBJ2-1	TRBV6-5	TGTGCCAGCAGACGCTCCTACAATGAGCAGTTCTTC	CASRRSYNEQFF
.	TRBD1	TRBJ1-5	TRBV9	TGTGCCAGCAGCCCTACAGGGGACAATCAGCCCCAGCATTTT	CASSPTGDNQPQHF
once	.	TRBJ2-7	TRBV11-2	TGTGCCACCAGGGGGGGGTCCTACGAGCAGTACTTC	CATRGGSYEQYF